This T cell receptor beta chain derives from a study of technical replicates of blood from several donors. The CDR3 runs to 16 residues. Germline assignment: CDR1 SGHTA and CDR2 FQGTGA. V lost 1 base to trimming and J lost 5 bases, with 17 bases between them. Clones were read by immunoSEQ multiplex PCR, and TCRdb kept only the in-frame ones, dropping some. The top ten clones hold 3.5% to 4% of a sample with tens of thousands of clones, over 75% of them seen once. This receptor was obtained from a human donor in good health. Some clones in this sample may be carry-over from other donors' samples. The sample taken for sequencing was PBMCs. The V call is TRBV7-3, the J call TRBJ1-1; tentative D call: TRBD1 (6 bases). DNA of the CDR3: TGTGCCAGCAGCTTAATGGGGCAAGGGGGGGCGACTGAAGCTTTCTTT. Translated, it gives CASSLMGQGGATEAFF.